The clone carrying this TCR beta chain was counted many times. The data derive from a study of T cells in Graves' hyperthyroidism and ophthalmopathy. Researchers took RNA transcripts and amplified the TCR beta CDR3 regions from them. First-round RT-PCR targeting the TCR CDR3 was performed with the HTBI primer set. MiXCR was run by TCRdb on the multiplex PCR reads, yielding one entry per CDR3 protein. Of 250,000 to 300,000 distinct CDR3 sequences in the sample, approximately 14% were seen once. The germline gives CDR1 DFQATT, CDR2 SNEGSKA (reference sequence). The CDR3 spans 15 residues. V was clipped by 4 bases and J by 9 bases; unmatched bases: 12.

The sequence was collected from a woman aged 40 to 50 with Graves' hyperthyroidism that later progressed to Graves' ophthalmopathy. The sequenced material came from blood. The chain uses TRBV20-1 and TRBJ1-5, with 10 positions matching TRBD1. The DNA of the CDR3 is TGCAGTGCTACCCAAAACAGGGGACAGGGGTCGCCCCAGCATTTT. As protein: CSATQNRGQGSPQHF.